The present T cell receptor (beta chain) was sequenced within a study of blood T cells in healthy people across ages. Study summary: Capturing about one barcoded beta molecule per two T cells was achieved by template switching.

Details on this clonotype: Its antigen is unidentified.

CDR3 length: 13 residues. General study points: Naive T cell percentage showed a strong correlation with the diversity of TCR beta.

Alongside a J-beta primer mix, a sample-barcoded 5' primer served in a second PCR lasting about 7 to 11 cycles. TCRdb reprocessed the 5' RACE reads via MiXCR and lists one record per CDR3 protein. The sample carries around 620,000 distinct CDR3 sequences, 27% recorded once. The source is a woman in her seventies in good health. Source material: blood. V usage is TRBV21-1 and J usage is TRBJ2-4. TRBV21-1 is given as a pseudogene. This chain's CDR3 is CTSSSCAEDIQYF. CDR3 bases: TGTACCAGCAGCAGCTGTGCAGAAGACATTCAGTACTTC.